Listed below are T cell receptor beta chains from one sample, sequenced in a study of regulatory T cells in long-lasting Graves disease. TCRdb re-called the multiplex PCR reads with MiXCR, one entry per CDR3 protein. The sample consists of about 470,000 distinct CDR3 sequences, approximately 21% of them appearing once. The sequences come from peripheral blood mononuclear cells (PBMCs), collected when the disease was refractory, from a patient treated with antithyroid drugs. Receptor source: a female donor with Graves disease. CDR3s include the opening cysteine and the closing phenylalanine or tryptophan. Each record gives: D gene, J gene, clone size, V gene, CDR3 protein, CDR3 DNA. The D gene is left open where the match is weak. The size field is filled for only some rows; it gives once, few, many or a size class.

-	TRBJ1-1	many	TRBV2	CASSVQGVEAFF	TGTGCCAGCAGTGTTCAAGGGGTTGAAGCTTTCTTT
-	TRBJ1-6	-	TRBV6-5	CASSYSWGVNSPLHF	TGTGCCAGCAGTTACTCCTGGGGAGTTAATTCACCCCTCCACTTT
TRBD1	TRBJ2-5	many	TRBV11-2	CASSQQGARETQYF	TGTGCCAGCAGCCAACAGGGGGCCCGGGAGACCCAGTACTTC
TRBD1	TRBJ2-7	few	TRBV12-3/TRBV12-4	CASTTTGGLSYEQYF	TGTGCCAGCACCACCACAGGGGGCCTCTCCTACGAGCAGTACTTC
-	TRBJ1-5	-	TRBV19	CASSIRRQGFFDSNQPQHF	TGTGCCAGTAGTATAAGGCGGCAGGGGTTTTTTGACAGCAATCAGCCCCAGCATTTT
-	TRBJ1-2	many	TRBV2	CASSYGTDYGYTF	TGTGCCAGCAGCTACGGGACCGACTATGGCTACACCTTC
-	TRBJ2-7	-	TRBV11-2	CASSAGLGYEQYF	TGTGCCAGCAGCGCGGGACTTGGCTACGAGCAGTACTTC
-	TRBJ2-7	-	TRBV12-3/TRBV12-4	CASSYLGAGQAYEQYF	TGTGCCAGCAGTTACCTTGGAGCGGGACAGGCGTACGAGCAGTACTTC
-	TRBJ2-7	-	TRBV7-2	CASSLVPVSSYEQYF	TGTGCCAGCAGCTTAGTGCCCGTGAGCTCCTACGAGCAGTACTTC
-	TRBJ2-2	few	TRBV11-2	CASSLSGDALGELFF	TGTGCCAGCAGCTTGTCAGGGGACGCGTTAGGGGAGCTGTTTTTT
-	TRBJ1-1	many	TRBV12-3/TRBV12-4	CASSFRVTEAFF	TGTGCCAGCAGCTTTAGGGTCACTGAAGCTTTCTTT
TRBD1	TRBJ2-7	many	TRBV12-3/TRBV12-4	CASSFDRGSSYEQYF	TGTGCCAGCAGCTTTGACAGGGGAAGCTCCTACGAGCAGTACTTC
-	TRBJ1-5	-	TRBV5-1	CASSWGGDTNQPRHF	TGCGCCAGCAGCTGGGGCGGGGACACCAATCAGCCCCGGCATTTT
TRBD2	TRBJ2-3	many	TRBV28	CASSGTSGASTDTQYF	TGTGCCAGCAGCGGGACTAGCGGAGCTAGCACAGATACGCAGTATTTT
-	TRBJ1-3	-	TRBV3-1	CASSQETGLSSGNTIYF	TGTGCCAGCAGCCAAGAAACAGGGCTAAGCTCTGGAAACACCATATATTTT
-	TRBJ2-7	many	TRBV3-1	CASSQVIGDEQYF	TGTGCCAGCAGCCAAGTTATCGGGGACGAGCAGTACTTC
TRBD2	TRBJ2-7	-	TRBV5-6	CASSPWTSGRYFPYEQYF	TGTGCCAGCAGCCCATGGACTAGCGGGAGGTACTTCCCCTACGAGCAGTACTTC
-	TRBJ1-5	-	TRBV19	CASSISSNQPQHF	TGTGCCAGCTCCATTAGTAGCAATCAGCCCCAGCATTTT
-	TRBJ2-1	-	TRBV7-2	CASSHNRPGKVYNEQFF	TGTGCCAGCAGCCACAACCGCCCTGGCAAGGTGTACAATGAGCAGTTCTTC
-	TRBJ1-2	-	TRBV5-1	CASRLGGDPNYGYTF	TGCGCCAGCAGACTGGGGGGGGACCCTAACTATGGCTACACCTTC
-	TRBJ2-5	-	TRBV20-1	CSAKKGGGWEAQYF	TGCAGTGCCAAGAAGGGGGGAGGCTGGGAGGCCCAGTACTTC
-	TRBJ1-1	-	TRBV6-6	CASSYSMANTEAFF	TGTGCCAGCAGTTACTCGATGGCTAACACTGAAGCTTTCTTT
-	TRBJ2-7	few	TRBV3-1	CASSQAGTLSYEQYF	TGTGCCAGCAGCCAAGCCGGGACACTCTCCTACGAGCAGTACTTC
-	TRBJ2-7	many	TRBV27	CASSLSMVGYEQYF	TGTGCCAGCAGTTTATCGATGGTAGGGTACGAGCAGTACTTC
TRBD2	TRBJ2-5	many	TRBV7-2	CASSPTSGSGETQYF	TGTGCCAGCAGCCCGACTAGCGGGAGCGGGGAGACCCAGTACTTC
TRBD1	TRBJ1-4	many	TRBV12-3/TRBV12-4	CASSPSSWTGVDEKLFF	TGTGCCAGCAGTCCTTCATCCTGGACAGGGGTCGATGAAAAACTGTTTTTT
-	TRBJ1-1	many	TRBV28	CASSLAANTEAFF	TGTGCCAGCAGCTTAGCAGCAAACACTGAAGCTTTCTTT
-	TRBJ2-7	-	TRBV19	CASSILGEPYEQYF	TGTGCCAGTAGTATATTGGGGGAGCCCTACGAGCAGTACTTC
-	TRBJ2-5	many	TRBV6-1	CASSGGDRSETQYF	TGTGCCAGCAGTGGCGGAGACAGGTCGGAGACCCAGTACTTC
-	TRBJ1-5	many	TRBV12-3/TRBV12-4	CASSPRDFNQPQHF	TGTGCCAGCAGCCCCAGGGATTTCAATCAGCCCCAGCATTTT
-	TRBJ2-7	many	TRBV28	CASSPMGRGLYEQYF	TGTGCCAGCAGTCCCATGGGCAGGGGCCTCTACGAGCAGTACTTC
-	TRBJ2-7	many	TRBV29-1	CSAFGSEGSEQYF	TGCAGCGCTTTCGGGTCGGAGGGATCCGAGCAGTACTTC
-	TRBJ2-7	-	TRBV5-5	CASSLVQGAEQYF	TGTGCCAGCAGCTTGGTTCAGGGCGCCGAGCAGTACTTC
-	TRBJ1-1	few	TRBV9	CASSVGEGGTEAFF	TGTGCCAGCAGCGTAGGGGAGGGTGGGACTGAAGCTTTCTTT
-	TRBJ2-6	once	TRBV28	CASSFRNSGANVLTF	TGTGCCAGCAGTTTTCGGAACTCTGGGGCCAACGTCCTGACTTTC
-	TRBJ1-6	few	TRBV7-9	CASSPVASPLHF	TGTGCCAGCAGCCCAGTCGCTTCACCCCTCCACTTT
TRBD1	TRBJ1-5	few	TRBV19	CASSIRPAGRGSNQPQHF	TGTGCCAGTAGTATAAGACCCGCGGGCAGGGGGAGCAATCAGCCCCAGCATTTT
-	TRBJ1-6	many	TRBV2	CASSLGHINNSPLHF	TGTGCCAGCAGTCTCGGACACATTAATAATTCACCCCTCCACTTT
-	TRBJ1-3	few	TRBV6-1	CASRPNRAISGNTIYF	TGTGCCAGCAGGCCCAACCGGGCAATCTCTGGAAACACCATATATTTT
-	TRBJ2-7	-	TRBV5-1	CASSLVHGDEQYF	TGCGCCAGCAGCTTGGTCCATGGGGACGAGCAGTACTTC
-	TRBJ1-1	-	TRBV7-9	CASSLTGAQDTEAFF	TGTGCCAGCAGCTTAACTGGGGCGCAGGACACTGAAGCTTTCTTT
TRBD1	TRBJ1-5	-	TRBV5-8	CASSRTGNSNQPQHF	TGTGCCAGCAGTAGGACAGGGAATAGCAATCAGCCCCAGCATTTT
-	TRBJ1-1	-	TRBV5-6	CAGSPFTGLVAEAFF	TGTGCCGGCAGCCCATTTACAGGGTTGGTTGCTGAAGCTTTCTTT
-	TRBJ1-1	-	TRBV3-1	CASSQMGGRNTEAFF	TGTGCCAGCAGCCAAATGGGGGGCCGGAACACTGAAGCTTTCTTT
-	TRBJ2-7	many	TRBV28	CASSSQMNGRLSSYEQYF	TGTGCCAGCAGTTCCCAAATGAATGGTCGATTAAGCTCCTACGAGCAGTACTTC